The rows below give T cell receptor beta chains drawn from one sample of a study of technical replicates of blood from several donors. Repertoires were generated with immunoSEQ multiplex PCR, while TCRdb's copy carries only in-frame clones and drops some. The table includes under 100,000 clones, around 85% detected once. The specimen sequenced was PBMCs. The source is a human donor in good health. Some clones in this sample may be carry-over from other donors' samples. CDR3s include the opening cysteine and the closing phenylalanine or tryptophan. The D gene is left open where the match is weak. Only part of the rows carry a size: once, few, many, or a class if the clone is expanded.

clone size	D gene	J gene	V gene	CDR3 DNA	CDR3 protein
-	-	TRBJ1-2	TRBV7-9	TGTGCCAGCAGCGTAAACACAGAAAACTATGGCTACACCTTC	CASSVNTENYGYTF
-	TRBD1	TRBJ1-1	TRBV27	TGTGCCAGCAGAAGAATTTCAGGGGGTTTGAACACTGAAGCTTTCTTT	CASRRISGGLNTEAFF
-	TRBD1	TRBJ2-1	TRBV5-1	TGCGCCAGCAGCTTAGACCCGGGACAGGCCTTCTACAATGAGCAGTTCTTC	CASSLDPGQAFYNEQFF
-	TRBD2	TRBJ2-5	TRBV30	TGTGCCTCGGCCTTTAGCGGGACCCTGAGGGAGACCCAGTACTTC	CASAFSGTLRETQYF
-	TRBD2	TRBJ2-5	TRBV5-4	TGTGCCAGCAGCCCGGGGACTAGCGGCCAAGAGACCCAGTACTTC	CASSPGTSGQETQYF
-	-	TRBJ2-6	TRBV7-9	TGTGCCAGCAGCTTAGGGGCCGGGGCTGGGGCCAACGTCCTGACTTTC	CASSLGAGAGANVLTF
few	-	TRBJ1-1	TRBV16	TGTGCCAGCAGCCAACAGGGTGAAGCTTTCTTT	CASSQQGEAFF
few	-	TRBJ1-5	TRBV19	TGTGCCAGTAGTATATCAGGGATCAATCAGCCCCAGCATTTT	CASSISGINQPQHF
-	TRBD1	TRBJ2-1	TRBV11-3	TGTGCCAGCAGCTCTAAGGACAGGGTATACAATGAGCAGTTCTTC	CASSSKDRVYNEQFF
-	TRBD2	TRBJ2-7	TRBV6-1	TGTGCCAGCAGTGAAGGGACTAGCGGTATCTACGAGCAGTACTTC	CASSEGTSGIYEQYF
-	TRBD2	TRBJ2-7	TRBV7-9	TGTGCCAGCAGCCGCCGGGGGGGCATAGGCGAGCAGTACTTC	CASSRRGGIGEQYF
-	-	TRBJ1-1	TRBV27	TGTGCCAGCAGTACCTTCGCCGGCAGGGGAAACACTGAAGCTTTCTTT	CASSTFAGRGNTEAFF
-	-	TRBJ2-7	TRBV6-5	TGTGCCAGCAGGCCTGGACAGTCCAGCGAGCAGTACTTC	CASRPGQSSEQYF
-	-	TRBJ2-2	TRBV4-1	TGCGCCAGCAGCTATTCTAACCCCGGGGAGCTGTTTTTT	CASSYSNPGELFF
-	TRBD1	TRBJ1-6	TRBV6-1	TGTGCCAGCAGTGAAGCAGGGGGCGGCAGCGGCCGGCCCCTCCACTTT	CASSEAGGGSGRPLHF
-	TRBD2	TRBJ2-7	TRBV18	TGTGCCAGCTCACCGACTAGCGGGATATTCTACGAGCAGTACTTC	CASSPTSGIFYEQYF
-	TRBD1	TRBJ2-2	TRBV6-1	TGTGCCAGCAGTGAACCGGGACAGGGAAACTGGGAGCTGTTTTTT	CASSEPGQGNWELFF
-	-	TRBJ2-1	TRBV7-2	TGTGCCAGCAGCCCCCGGGTTAGCTCGTACAATGAGCAGTTCTTC	CASSPRVSSYNEQFF
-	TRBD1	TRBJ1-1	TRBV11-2	TGTGCCAGCAGCTTAGACCGACAGGGGGCTTCAAGGAACACTGAAGCTTTCTTT	CASSLDRQGASRNTEAFF
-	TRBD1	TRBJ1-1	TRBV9	TGTGCCAGCAGCGTCACAGGGGGCCTCAACACTGAAGCTTTCTTT	CASSVTGGLNTEAFF
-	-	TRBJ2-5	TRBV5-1	TGCGCCAGCAGCTTTAACGGAGAAGAGACCCAGTACTTC	CASSFNGEETQYF
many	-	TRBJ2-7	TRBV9	TGTGCCAGCAGCCCCCGGGTCGCCGAGGACGAGCAGTACTTC	CASSPRVAEDEQYF
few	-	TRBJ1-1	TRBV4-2	TGTGCCAGCAGCCAAGGGGGCGGGGCGAGGGAACACACTGAAGCTTTCTTT	CASSQGGGAREHTEAFF
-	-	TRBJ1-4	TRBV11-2	TGTGCCAGCAGCTTAGATCAGGCAGGGATCGCTGAAAAACTGTTTTTT	CASSLDQAGIAEKLFF
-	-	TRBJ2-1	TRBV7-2	TGTGCCAGCAGCGACTTTCTAGGGAGTGGTCATGAGCAGTTCTTC	CASSDFLGSGHEQFF
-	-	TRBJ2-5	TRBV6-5	TGTGCCAGCAGTAGCGTGCCCCTGGGGACCCAGTACTTC	CASSSVPLGTQYF
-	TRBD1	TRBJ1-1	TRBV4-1	TGCGCCAGCAGCCAAGGACAGGGAGGAATGAACACTGAAGCTTTCTTT	CASSQGQGGMNTEAFF
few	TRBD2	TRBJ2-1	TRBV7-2	TGTGCCAGCAGCTTAGTCTTTGGGACTAACAATGAGCAGTTCTTC	CASSLVFGTNNEQFF
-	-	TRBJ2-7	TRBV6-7	TGTGCCAGCAGTCCACTATACGAGCAGTACTTC	CASSPLYEQYF
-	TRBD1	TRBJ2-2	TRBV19	TGTGCCAGTAGAGCAGGGGGGAACACCGGGGAGCTGTTTTTT	CASRAGGNTGELFF
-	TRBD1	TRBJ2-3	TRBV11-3	TGTGCCAGCAGCCGTAAGACAGGGGGCACACATACGCAGTATTTT	CASSRKTGGTHTQYF
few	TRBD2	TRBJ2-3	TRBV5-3	TGTGCCAGAAGCTTGAGGATAGCGGGAGGCACGAACACAGATACGCAGTATTTT	CARSLRIAGGTNTDTQYF
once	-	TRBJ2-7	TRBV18	TGTGCCAGCTCACGGAGCGCCAACGAGCAGTACTTC	CASSRSANEQYF
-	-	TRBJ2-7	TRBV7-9	TGTGCCAGCAGCCCCGACAGGGGAGGGACCTACGAGCAGTACTTC	CASSPDRGGTYEQYF
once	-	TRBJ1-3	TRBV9	TGTGCCAGCACCAGGGGTACAGCGACCTCTGGAAACACCATATATTTT	CASTRGTATSGNTIYF
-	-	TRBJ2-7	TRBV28	TGTGCCAGCACGGAAACCTGGGCAGGGGACAAGCAGTACTTC	CASTETWAGDKQYF
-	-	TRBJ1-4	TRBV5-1	TGCGCCAGCACCCGCGGGGGGGCGAATGGTGAAAAACTGTTTTTT	CASTRGGANGEKLFF
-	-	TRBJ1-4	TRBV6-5	TGTGCCAGCAGTTACAATACAGGGAGGGCTAATGAAAAACTGTTTTTT	CASSYNTGRANEKLFF
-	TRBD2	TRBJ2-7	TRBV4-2	TGTGCCAGCAGCCAGCTACTAGCGGGGGGGGTCTACGAGCAGTACTTC	CASSQLLAGGVYEQYF
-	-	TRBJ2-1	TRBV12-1	TGTGCCAGCAGCTCGGGACTAGCGGGCGGGTGCAATGAGCAGTTCTTC	CASSSGLAGGCNEQFF
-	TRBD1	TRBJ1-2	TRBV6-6	TGTGCCAGCAGTTACCAGGGGGGATACGGCTATGGCTACACCTTC	CASSYQGGYGYGYTF
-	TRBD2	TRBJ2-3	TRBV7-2	TGTGCCAGCAGCTTAACGGGAGGGGTTCCAGATACGCAGTATTTT	CASSLTGGVPDTQYF
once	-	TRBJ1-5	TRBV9	TGTGCCAGCAGCGTAGCTGGAGGCAATCAGCCCCAGCATTTT	CASSVAGGNQPQHF
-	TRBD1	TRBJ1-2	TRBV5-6	TGTGCCAGCAGCCCCCCACTGGACAGGGTAAATGGCTACACCTTC	CASSPPLDRVNGYTF
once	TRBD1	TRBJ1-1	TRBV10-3	TGTGCCATCAGTGAGGGACAGGGGACGAGTTTTGGGACTGAAGCTTTCTTT	CAISEGQGTSFGTEAFF
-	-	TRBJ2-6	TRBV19	TGTGCCAGTACCAGCAGCCCGGGAGACTCTGGGGCCAACGTCCTGACTTTC	CASTSSPGDSGANVLTF
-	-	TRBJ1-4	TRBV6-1	TGTGCCAGCAGTGAGTCCCGCGGGGCTGGTGAAAAACTGTTTTTT	CASSESRGAGEKLFF
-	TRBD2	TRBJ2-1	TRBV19	TGTGCCAGTAGCATAGAGGCGACTAGCGGGAGGGTAGAGCAGTTCTTC	CASSIEATSGRVEQFF